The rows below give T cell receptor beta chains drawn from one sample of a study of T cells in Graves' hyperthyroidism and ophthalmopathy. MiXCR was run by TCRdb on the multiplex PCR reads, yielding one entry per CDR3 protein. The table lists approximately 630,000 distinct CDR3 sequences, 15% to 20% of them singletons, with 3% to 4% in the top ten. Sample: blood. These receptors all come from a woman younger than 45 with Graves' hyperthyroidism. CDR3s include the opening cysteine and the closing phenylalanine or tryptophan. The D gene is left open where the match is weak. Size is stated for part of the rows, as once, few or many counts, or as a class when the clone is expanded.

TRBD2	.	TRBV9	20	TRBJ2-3	CASSIHRADPLAGITDTQYF	TGTGCCAGCAGCATACACAGGGCCGATCCCCTAGCGGGAATCACAGATACGCAGTATTTT
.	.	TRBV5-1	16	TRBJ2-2	CASSLGFPRAVGELFF	TGCGCCAGCAGCTTGGGCTTTCCGAGGGCGGTCGGGGAGCTGTTTTTT
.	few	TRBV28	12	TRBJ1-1	CASGVLATEAFF	TGTGCCAGCGGGGTTTTGGCCACTGAAGCTTTCTTT
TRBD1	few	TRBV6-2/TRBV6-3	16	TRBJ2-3	CASKGGGTGGSDTQYF	TGTGCCAGCAAGGGAGGAGGGACAGGAGGGTCAGATACGCAGTATTTT
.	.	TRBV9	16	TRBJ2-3	CASSVGIATSTDTQYF	TGTGCCAGCAGCGTAGGGATAGCTACTAGCACAGATACGCAGTATTTT
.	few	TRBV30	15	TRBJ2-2	CAWGRGLIRTGELFF	TGTGCCTGGGGGAGGGGGCTGATTCGGACCGGGGAGCTGTTTTTT
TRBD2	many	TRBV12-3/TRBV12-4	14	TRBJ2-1	CASGTSGRENEQFF	TGTGCCAGCGGGACTAGCGGGAGAGAAAATGAGCAGTTCTTC
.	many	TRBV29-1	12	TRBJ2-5	CSVAPAGETQYF	TGCAGCGTTGCTCCCGCGGGGGAGACCCAGTACTTC
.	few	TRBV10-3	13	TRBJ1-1	CAISEFTNTEAFF	TGTGCCATCAGTGAGTTTACCAACACTGAAGCTTTCTTT
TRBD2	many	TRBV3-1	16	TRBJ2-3	CASSQGLAEIGDTQYF	TGTGCCAGCAGCCAGGGACTAGCGGAGATCGGAGATACGCAGTATTTT
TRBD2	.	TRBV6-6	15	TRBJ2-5	CASSYYAGVGETQYF	TGTGCCAGCAGTTACTATGCGGGAGTCGGAGAGACCCAGTACTTC
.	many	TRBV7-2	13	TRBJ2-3	CASSPFIRDTQYF	TGTGCCAGCAGCCCATTTATTCGGGATACGCAGTATTTT
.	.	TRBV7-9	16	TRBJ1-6	CASAKAAASYNSPLHF	TGTGCCAGCGCTAAAGCCGCGGCCTCCTATAATTCACCCCTCCACTTT
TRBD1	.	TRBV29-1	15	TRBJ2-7	CSVHSGQGGTYEQYF	TGCAGCGTTCATTCGGGACAGGGGGGAACCTACGAGCAGTACTTC
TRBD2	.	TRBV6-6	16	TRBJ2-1	CASSYQGLAVSTEQFF	TGTGCCAGCAGTTACCAGGGTCTAGCGGTTTCTACTGAGCAGTTCTTC
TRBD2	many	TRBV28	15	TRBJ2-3	CASSLSSGGGDTQYF	TGTGCCAGCAGTTTATCTAGCGGGGGGGGAGATACGCAGTATTTT
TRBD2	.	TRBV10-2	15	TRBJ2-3	CASRGLAGPTDTQYF	TGCGCCAGCAGAGGGTTAGCGGGACCCACAGATACGCAGTATTTT
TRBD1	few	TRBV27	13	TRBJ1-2	CASSRQGQGGYTF	TGTGCCAGCAGCCGACAGGGGCAAGGCGGCTACACCTTC
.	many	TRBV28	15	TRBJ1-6	CASSIVLGNNSPLHF	TGTGCCAGCAGTATTGTACTAGGGAATAATTCACCCCTCCACTTT
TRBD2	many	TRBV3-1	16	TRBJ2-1	CASSQVAGLSYNEQFF	TGTGCCAGCAGCCAAGTAGCGGGCCTTTCCTACAATGAGCAGTTCTTC
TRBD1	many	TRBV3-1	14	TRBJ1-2	CASSLGQGGDGYTF	TGTGCCAGCAGCCTAGGACAGGGAGGCGATGGCTACACCTTC
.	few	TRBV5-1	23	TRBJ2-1	CASSRTTGGPTAGGEASYNEQFF	TGCGCCAGCAGCAGAACGACAGGGGGACCTACGGCGGGAGGGGAAGCTTCCTACAATGAGCAGTTCTTC